The 29 T cell receptor beta chains reported below all come from one sample, sequenced in a study of blood T cell repertoires in COVID-19. Clones were read by immunoSEQ multiplex PCR, and TCRdb kept only the in-frame ones, dropping some. Here the sample spans under 90,000 clones, around nine tenths being singletons. Sequenced: peripheral blood. The receptor source for this set is a man aged 55 to 70 with acute or convalescent COVID-19.

In its sample, this clone was seen a few times. The CDR3 DNA sequence: TGTGCCAGCCGGGACAGGGTAAAGGAAACAGATACGCAGTATTTT. Translating gives CASRDRVKETDTQYF. The rearrangement links TRBV6-6 to TRBJ2-3; 9 positions agree with TRBD1. There are 15 residues in the CDR3. The germline V gene encodes CDR1 MNHNY and CDR2 SVGAGI (reference sequence). V lost 8 bases and J lost 3; bases outside the gene matches: 9.

The chain uses TRBV19 and TRBJ1-5; 8 positions match TRBD1. This CDR3 has 13 residues. The V gene's germline CDR1 is LNHDA and CDR2 SQIVND (reference sequence). V was clipped by 7 bases and J by 2 bases; unmatched bases: 1. The CDR3 spells CASKGQGNQPQHF. CDR3 DNA: TGTGCCAGTAAGGGACAGGGCAATCAGCCCCAGCATTTT.

The DNA for the CDR3 is TGTGCCAGCAGCTTGTTCCCAGGGGAGTCTACCTACGAGCAGTACTTC. Translation gives CASSLFPGESTYEQYF. The genes are TRBV5-5 and TRBJ2-7, with D perhaps TRBD1 (6 bases). Trimming stripped 1 base from V and 2 bases from J, with 16 bases between. This CDR3 region has 16 residues. The germline V gene has CDR1 SGHKS and CDR2 YYEKEE (reference sequence).

The chain uses TRBV12-3 or TRBV12-4 and TRBJ1-4; possibly TRBD1 for D (6 bases). The ends were cut back, 6 bases at V and 12 bases at J, with 11 bases in the middle. This CDR3 is built from 11 residues. The CDR3 bases are TGTGCCAGCAGCTCCGGGACACAACTGTTTTTT. It is translated as CASSSGTQLFF.

The V call is TRBV5-4, the J call TRBJ2-4, with D maybe TRBD2 (5 bases). V was pared by 4 bases and J by 4 bases, with 15 bases between. CDR1 is SGHNT and CDR2 is YYREEE in the germline V gene (reference sequence). This CDR3 is built from 15 residues. CDR3 sequence: CASSQNRGGKNIQYF. For the CDR3, the DNA is TGTGCCAGCAGCCAAAACAGAGGCGGGAAAAACATTCAGTACTTC.

The chain joins TRBV7-6 to TRBJ1-1, with unresolved D. The CDR3 totals 15 residues. V shed 4 bases and J shed 5 bases, with 17 bases lying between them. The V gene's germline CDR1 is SGHVS and CDR2 FNYEAQ. The CDR3 reads CASSSSKGSGTEAFF. The CDR3 coding sequence is TGTGCCAGCAGCTCTTCTAAGGGCTCGGGAACTGAAGCTTTCTTT.

The chain has TRBV21-1 and TRBJ1-2; the D call TRBD1 from the table was never checked on the DNA. TRBV21-1 is recorded as a pseudogene. This CDR3 has 16 amino acids. CDR3 amino acids: CASSPGTYTGNYGYTF. The CDR3 DNA reads as TGTGCCAGCAGCCCCGGGACATACACGGGGAACTATGGCTACACCTTC.

This rearrangement joins TRBV9 to TRBJ2-2; TRBD2 matches at 9 bases. CDR3 size: 17 residues. In germline, CDR1 is SGDLS, CDR2 YYNGEE. Losses at the gene ends were 4 bases for V and 4 bases for J; bases not matched to a gene: 11. The CDR3 loop reads CASSPYPSGAGTGELFF. CDR3 nucleotides: TGTGCCAGCAGCCCCTACCCTAGCGGGGCGGGCACCGGGGAGCTGTTTTTT.

This chain links TRBV3-1 (or the pseudogene TRBV3-2) with TRBJ2-3; the match to TRBD2 covers 11 bases. The J segment lost 2 bases and the V segment lost 4 bases, leaving 5 bases of the junction unmatched. In germline, CDR1 is LGHDT, CDR2 YNNKEL (reference sequence). The CDR3 is made up of 16 amino acids. The CDR3 bases are TGTGCCAGCAGCCCTGGACTAGCGGGTAACACAGATACGCAGTATTTT. It specifies CASSPGLAGNTDTQYF.

This clone was observed a few times. This chain joins TRBV10-3 and TRBJ1-3, with a tentative D call TRBD1 (5 bases). The CDR3 runs to 19 residues. The V gene lost 1 base and the J gene lost 0 bases, with 19 bases spanning the gap. Germline V gene data show CDR1 as ENHRY and CDR2 as SYGVKD. The CDR3 coding sequence is TGTGCCATCAGTGAGTTCCAGACTGACAGTTTTCACTCTGGAAACACCATATATTTT. It translates to CAISEFQTDSFHSGNTIYF.

The rearrangement joins TRBV6-1 to TRBJ2-2; TRBD1 might be the D (5 bases). The V gene's germline CDR1 is MNHNS and CDR2 SASEGT. The CDR3 loop spans 17 amino acids. V was pared by 4 bases and J by 1 base, with 16 bases between. CDR3 residues: CASSGLWQGLNTGELFF. Written as DNA, the CDR3 is TGTGCCAGCAGTGGGTTGTGGCAGGGCCTGAACACCGGGGAGCTGTTTTTT.

The chain joins TRBV24-1 to TRBJ2-1; 7 nucleotides agree with TRBD2. CDR3 size: 15 residues. Germline V gene data show CDR1 as KGHDR and CDR2 as SFDVKD. J gave up 8 bases and V 3 bases, and 9 bases lay outside the gene matches. The DNA of the CDR3 is TGTGCCACCAGTGATCGGGGGGATGCACGGTATGAGCAGTTCTTC. It specifies CATSDRGDARYEQFF.

The chain joins TRBV7-2 to TRBJ1-3; no clear D. The CDR3 has 16 residues. In germline, CDR1 is SGHTA, CDR2 FQGNSA. Trimming shortened V by 1 base and J by 0 bases, and 10 bases separated the two germline ends. CDR3 DNA: TGTGCCAGCAGCTTAGGGGTCGGGAACTCTGGAAACACCATATATTTT. It codes for CASSLGVGNSGNTIYF.

The chain links TRBV2 to TRBJ1-1, with D possibly TRBD1 on 6 matching bases. Germline lookup yields CDR1 SNHLY and CDR2 FYNNEI. V lost 4 bases and J lost 4, with 13 bases in between. This CDR3 region has 14 residues. CDR3 nucleotides: TGTGCCAGCAGTGTCAGGGGAGGGACCACTGAAGCTTTCTTT. Translated, it gives CASSVRGGTTEAFF.

CDR3 sequence (DNA): TGCAGTGCTAGTTTAAGGGGTGATGAGCAGTTCTTC. Translating gives CSASLRGDEQFF. The genes are TRBV20-1 and TRBJ2-1, with D tentatively TRBD1 (5 bases). This CDR3 region has 12 residues. Germline-derived CDR1 and CDR2 are DFQATT and SNEGSKA (reference sequence). The ends were cut back, 3 bases at V and 8 bases at J, with 11 bases in the middle.

V gene TRBV6-5 combines with J gene TRBJ1-1; perhaps TRBD1 as D (6 bases). Germline loops: CDR1 MNHEY, CDR2 SVGAGI. V lost 7 bases, J lost 2 bases, and 14 bases lay in between. The CDR3 consists of 14 residues. The CDR3 DNA sequence: TGTGCCAGCACGGCGGGGGCCACCAACACTGAAGCTTTCTTT. Protein sequence: CASTAGATNTEAFF.

The gene calls are TRBV30 and TRBJ1-5; a possible D gene is TRBD1 (6 bases). Germline V gene data show CDR1 as GTSNPN and CDR2 as SVGIG (reference sequence). CDR3 length equals 18 residues. The germline V and J ends were trimmed by 2 bases and 0 bases, with 20 bases remaining between them. CDR3 in amino acids: CAWSPGGIRGYSNQPQHF. CDR3 bases: TGTGCCTGGAGTCCTGGGGGTATAAGGGGGTATAGCAATCAGCCCCAGCATTTT.

The V and J genes are TRBV6-5 and TRBJ1-3, with D perhaps matching TRBD1 (5 bases). Between the trimmed V and J ends, which lost 0 bases and 2 bases, there was a span of 5 bases. Germline CDR1 MNHEY, CDR2 SVGAGI. The CDR3 contains 14 residues. The CDR3 spells CASSYSTAGNTIYF. The DNA for the CDR3 is TGTGCCAGCAGTTACTCGACAGCTGGAAACACCATATATTTT.

This chain links TRBV6-1 with TRBJ1-5, with D tentatively TRBD1 (6 bases). V lost 2 bases, J lost 7 bases, and 15 bases lay in between. CDR3 length: 15 amino acids. Germline-derived CDR1 and CDR2 are MNHNS and SASEGT. The CDR3 bases are TGTGCCAGCAGTGAAATGTCAGGGGCGGGCCAGCCCCAGCATTTT. Protein: CASSEMSGAGQPQHF.

This chain uses TRBV5-1 with TRBJ1-2, with D tentatively TRBD1 (6 bases). Germline V gene sequence: CDR1 SGHRS, CDR2 YFSETQ. This CDR3 has 14 amino acids. V lost 3 bases and J lost 7, with 16 bases in between. Here the CDR3 reads CASSSPTGNRGYTF. The CDR3 nucleotides read TGCGCCAGCAGCTCCCCTACAGGGAATCGTGGCTACACCTTC. The full variable domain, completed using reference TRBV5-1 and TRBJ1-2, is KAGVTQTPRYLIKTRGQQVTLSCSPISGHRSVSWYQQTPGQGLQFLFEYFSETQRNKGNFPGRFSGRQFSNSRSEMNVSTLELGDSALYLCASSSPTGNRGYTFGSGTRLTVV.

The chain carries TRBV5-8 and TRBJ1-5; TRBD1 matches at 8 bases. The J segment lost 1 base and the V segment lost 4 bases, leaving 10 bases of the junction unmatched. Germline values: CDR1 SGHTS, CDR2 YDEGEE. The CDR3 has 17 residues. CDR3 bases: TGTGCCAGCAGCACCGGACAGGGTTCCCGAAGCAATCAGCCCCAGCATTTT. Its protein product is CASSTGQGSRSNQPQHF. The full variable domain, rest sourced from reference TRBV5-8 and TRBJ1-5, is EAGVTQSPTHLIKTRGQQATLRCSPISGHTSVYWYQQALGLGLQFLLWYDEGEERNRGNFPPRFSGRQFPNYSSELNVNALELEDSALYLCASSTGQGSRSNQPQHFGDGTRLSIL.

The CDR3 nucleotides read TGCAGCGTTGAAGACCCCAAGGGGCGGGGGAATGAAAAACTGTTTTTT. Its translation is CSVEDPKGRGNEKLFF. The rearrangement links TRBV29-1 to TRBJ1-4; possibly TRBD1 for D (5 bases). Trimming removed 0 bases from V and 5 bases from J, with 16 bases in between. The CDR3 is 16 amino acids. Germline V lookup: CDR1 SQVTM, CDR2 ANQGSEA. Together with reference TRBV29-1 and TRBJ1-4, the CDR3 gives the full variable domain: SAVISQKPSRDICQRGTSLTIQCQVDSQVTMMFWYRQQPGQSLTLIATANQGSEATYESGFVIDKFPISRPNLTFSTLTVSNMSPEDSSIYLCSVEDPKGRGNEKLFFGSGTQLSVL.

The chain uses TRBV4-3 and TRBJ1-2, with D maybe TRBD1 (6 bases). CDR1 is LGHNA and CDR2 is YSLEER in the germline V gene. Trimming stripped 5 bases from V and 2 bases from J, with 18 bases between. The CDR3 consists of 16 residues. The CDR3 DNA reads TGCGCCAGCAGCGACTGGACAGTCAGTAACAACTATGGCTACACCTTC. This translates into CASSDWTVSNNYGYTF.

This clone was observed a handful of times. The chain carries TRBV30 and TRBJ1-1, with TRBD1 matching over 7 bases. The CDR3 consists of 14 residues. Germline V gives CDR1 GTSNPN, CDR2 SVGIG (reference sequence). V dropped 2 bases and J dropped 1; count of bases not matched to a gene: 4. CDR3 region: CAWSPDRENTEAFF. The CDR3 nucleotides are TGTGCCTGGAGTCCTGACAGGGAGAACACTGAAGCTTTCTTT.

V is TRBV10-3 and J is TRBJ1-2; 8 positions match TRBD1. This CDR3 is 14 amino acids long. CDR1 is ENHRY and CDR2 is SYGVKD in the germline V gene. Unmatched junction bases numbered 7, after V lost 2 bases and J lost 8 bases. CDR3 region: CAISEGQGAMGYTF. DNA for the CDR3: TGTGCCATCAGTGAGGGCCAGGGGGCAATGGGCTACACCTTC.

This sequence joins TRBV5-1 and TRBJ2-1, with 8 nucleotides matching TRBD1. The germline V gene has CDR1 SGHRS and CDR2 YFSETQ. The junction had 5 bases not matched to a gene; V was cut back by 3 bases and J by 15 bases. CDR3 length equals 11 residues. CDR3 region: CASSSDRVLFF. CDR3 DNA sequence: TGCGCCAGCAGCTCGGACAGGGTTTTGTTCTTC.

The rearrangement uses TRBV24-1 and TRBJ1-5; D gene ambiguous. The CDR3 covers 13 residues. Germline V lookup: CDR1 KGHDR, CDR2 SFDVKD. V was pared by 5 bases and J by 7 bases, with 11 bases between. The CDR3 sequence: CATSGGLGQPQHF. CDR3 nucleotides: TGTGCCACCAGTGGAGGGCTAGGCCAGCCCCAGCATTTT.

V gene TRBV5-1 combines with J gene TRBJ2-7, with 9 bases lining up with TRBD2. Trimming removed 2 bases from V and 2 bases from J; junction bases left unmatched: 5. Germline V gene lookup returns CDR1 SGHRS and CDR2 YFSETQ. The CDR3 covers 15 residues. The DNA of the CDR3 is TGCGCCAGCAGCTTATCTAGCGGGGAGACCTACGAGCAGTACTTC. Translating it yields CASSLSSGETYEQYF. The variable domain in full, with the rest retrieved from reference TRBV5-1 and TRBJ2-7, is KAGVTQTPRYLIKTRGQQVTLSCSPISGHRSVSWYQQTPGQGLQFLFEYFSETQRNKGNFPGRFSGRQFSNSRSEMNVSTLELGDSALYLCASSLSSGETYEQYFGPGTRLTVT.

The V call is TRBV29-1, the J call TRBJ1-1, with 8 bases that match TRBD1. Germline V gives CDR1 SQVTM, CDR2 ANQGSEA. Trimming removed 7 bases from V and 7 bases from J; junction bases left unmatched: 8. The CDR3 is 12 amino acids. The CDR3 reads CSAGTGGREAFF. The CDR3 DNA is TGCAGCGCCGGGACAGGTGGTCGTGAAGCTTTCTTT.